Reported below is one TCR beta chain. The antigen remains undetermined. The data were taken from a study of radiotherapy plus CTLA-4 blockade in lung cancer. Study in general: Objective responses were observed in approximately 20% of patients, and disease control was achieved by approximately 34%.

Focal radiation and CTLA-4 blockade (ipilimumab) were tested in chemo-refractory metastatic non-small-cell lung cancer patients. The assay was immunoSEQ multiplex PCR, and TCRdb's table has in-frame clones only and misses some. The table shows tens of thousands of clones, with more than 70% occurring only once. Study-wide results and caveats: Blood TCR clones of tumor origin expanded after radiotherapy plus ipilimumab.

This sequence originates from a human donor with non-small cell lung cancer whose response to radiotherapy plus ipilimumab could not be evaluated. The specimen was peripheral blood, collected from a patient treated with radiotherapy plus ipilimumab.

CDR3 amino acids: CALNGGIGGYTF. CDR3 DNA sequence: TGTGCCTTAAATGGAGGAATAGGAGGCTACACCTTC. The V call is TRBV6-1, the J call TRBJ1-2; D gene unclear. CDR1 is MNHNS and CDR2 is SASEGT in the germline V gene. V was clipped by 11 bases and J by 8 bases, with 18 bases between them. The CDR3 spans 12 residues.